The TCR beta chain under discussion was sequenced for a study of blood T cell repertoires in COVID-19. For the study at large: PBMCs, B-cell-depleted T cells, or T cells provided the cDNA or gDNA that made up the material.

As originally analysed: Quantification of nucleated cells was approximated via reference gene primer amplification. Profiled with immunoSEQ multiplex PCR; TCRdb holds only in-frame clones, not every one. The V and J calls and clone size come from that table; D and trimming were worked out from the DNA. The table shows some 130,000 clones, with approximately 89% occurring only once. This clone turned up a few times. Germline V lookup: CDR1 MNHEY, CDR2 SMNVEV (reference sequence). The J segment lost 3 bases and the V segment lost 2 bases, leaving 3 bases of the junction unmatched. The CDR3 runs to 14 residues. In Seattle, patients joined the study during active infection and were tracked longitudinally.

This rearrangement joins TRBV27 to TRBJ2-7, with TRBD1 matching over 8 bases. This sequence was found in a woman in her 70s with COVID-19, enrolled during active disease. Sequencing input: peripheral blood. The CDR3 DNA sequence: TGTGCCAGCAGTTTAGGACAGGGTGGCTACGAGCAGTACTTC. Translated: CASSLGQGGYEQYF.